A single T cell receptor (beta chain) is shown here with its context. Its antigen is as yet unknown. V was pared by 2 bases and J by 2 bases, with 4 bases between. The V gene's germline CDR1 is SGHTS and CDR2 YDEGEE. The CDR3 spans 12 residues. The data belong to a study of naive and memory T cell subsets. Cells stained for CD3, CD4, CD8, CD45RA and CD27 were sorted into four subsets. Study-wide results and limits: Over 95% of naive TCR sequences appeared only once after error correction, unlike memory subsets.

Both TRBC1 and TRBC2 were covered by a beta constant-region primer of two equimolar oligonucleotides. Nested alpha and beta constant-region primers with the SP2 primer drove four PCR rounds on ligated cDNA. Ligation attached a single-stranded oligonucleotide with a 12-nucleotide UMI and the SP2 primer to the cDNA 3' end. MiXCR was run by TCRdb on the UMI-ligation and nested PCR reads, yielding one entry per CDR3 protein. Of some 30,000 distinct CDR3 sequences listed, around a sixth are singletons. This chain links TRBV5-8 with TRBJ1-1; D unclear. The sequenced sample was effector memory CD4+ T cells from blood. Documented subset: effector memory, CD45RA- CD27-. The TCR sequence derives from a human donor in good health. Written as DNA, the CDR3 is TGTGCCAGCAGCTTAGATAACACTGAAGCTTTCTTT. Residues: CASSLDNTEAFF. Full variable domain (missing parts from reference TRBV5-8 and TRBJ1-1): EAGVTQSPTHLIKTRGQQATLRCSPISGHTSVYWYQQALGLGLQFLLWYDEGEERNRGNFPPRFSGRQFPNYSSELNVNALELEDSALYLCASSLDNTEAFFGQGTRLTVV.